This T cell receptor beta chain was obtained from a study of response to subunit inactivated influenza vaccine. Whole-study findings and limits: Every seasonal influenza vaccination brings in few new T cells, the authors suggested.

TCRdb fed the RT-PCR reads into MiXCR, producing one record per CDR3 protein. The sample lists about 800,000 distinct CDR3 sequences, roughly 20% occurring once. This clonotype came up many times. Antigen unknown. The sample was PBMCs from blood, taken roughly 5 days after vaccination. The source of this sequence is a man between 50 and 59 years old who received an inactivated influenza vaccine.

This chain's CDR3 is CASSLAAGAYNEQFF. The CDR3 DNA sequence: TGCGCCAGCAGCTTGGCCGCGGGGGCCTACAATGAGCAGTTCTTC. The chain carries TRBV5-1 and TRBJ2-1; 7 nucleotides align to TRBD2. Germline loops: CDR1 SGHRS, CDR2 YFSETQ. The V segment lost 0 bases and the J segment 2 bases; nucleotides outside the gene matches: 2. The CDR3 is 15 residues long.